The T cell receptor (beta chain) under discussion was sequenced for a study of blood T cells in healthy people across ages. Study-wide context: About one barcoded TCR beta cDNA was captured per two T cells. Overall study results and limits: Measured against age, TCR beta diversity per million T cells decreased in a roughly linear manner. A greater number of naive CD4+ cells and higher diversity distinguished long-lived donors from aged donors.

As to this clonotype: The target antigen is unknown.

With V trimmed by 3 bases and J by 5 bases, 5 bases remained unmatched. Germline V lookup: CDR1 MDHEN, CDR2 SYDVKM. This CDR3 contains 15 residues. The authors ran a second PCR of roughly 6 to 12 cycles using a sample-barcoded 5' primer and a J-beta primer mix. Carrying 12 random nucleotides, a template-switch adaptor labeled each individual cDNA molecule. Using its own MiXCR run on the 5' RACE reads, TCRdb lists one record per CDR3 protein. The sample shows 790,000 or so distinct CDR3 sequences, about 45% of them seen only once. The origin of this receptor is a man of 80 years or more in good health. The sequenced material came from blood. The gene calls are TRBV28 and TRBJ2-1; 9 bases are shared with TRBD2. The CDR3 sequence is CASSFGGRAHNEQFF. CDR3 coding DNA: TGTGCCAGCAGTTTTGGCGGGAGGGCCCACAATGAGCAGTTCTTC.